This TCR beta chain is drawn from a study of type 1 regulatory T cells. Study information: T-allo10 is a Tr1-enriched, alloantigen-specific CD4 T cell product made in vitro.

TCRdb fed the reads into MiXCR, producing one record per CDR3 protein. This repertoire shows about 97,000 distinct CDR3 sequences, 30% to 35% found once; its top ten account for less than 2.5%. The CDR3 spans 19 residues. The J segment lost 7 bases and the V segment lost 3 bases, leaving 16 bases of the junction unmatched. Germline V gene data show CDR1 as SEHNR and CDR2 as FQNEAQ (reference sequence). The V call is TRBV7-9, the J call TRBJ2-1; 12 bases fit TRBD2. The sequenced sample consisted of CD4+ T cells, either the whole sample or a sorted fraction (not recorded which). This sequence originates from a human donor in good health. The CDR3 nucleotides read TGTGCCAGCAGCTTCACCATCGGGCTAGCGGGAGGGCCGGGTAATGAGCAGTTCTTC. Translation gives CASSFTIGLAGGPGNEQFF.